This T cell receptor beta chain was profiled in a study of beta chain features in type 1 diabetes. Study-level points and caveats: Type 1 diabetes patients had TCRB CDR3s that were shorter (moderately but significantly so) in all four CD4+ subsets. PCR could preferentially amplify shorter templates, alike in patients and controls. Any role of HLA type in TCRB rearrangement remained unresolved here.

The authors took one heparinised blood draw, averaging roughly 100 mL, from each donor. The entirety of the isolated RNA underwent reverse transcription, so expressed TCRB transcripts were sequenced. This table comes from immunoSEQ multiplex PCR, and its TCRdb copy is limited to in-frame clones, with some not included. Of some 250,000 clones listed, around 26% are singletons. The CDR3 extends over 15 amino acids. V lost 0 bases, J lost 8 bases, and 11 bases lay in between. Germline V gives CDR1 MGHRA, CDR2 YSYEKL. As to this clone: Its matching antigen is unknown.

The source is a man aged 30-40 years in good health. The chain uses TRBV4-1 and TRBJ1-6; D remains unclear. The sample taken for sequencing was central memory CD4+ T cells from blood. This CDR3 is CASSQDLGNYSPLHF. As DNA, the CDR3 is TGCGCCAGCAGCCAAGACCTGGGGAACTATTCACCCCTCCACTTT.